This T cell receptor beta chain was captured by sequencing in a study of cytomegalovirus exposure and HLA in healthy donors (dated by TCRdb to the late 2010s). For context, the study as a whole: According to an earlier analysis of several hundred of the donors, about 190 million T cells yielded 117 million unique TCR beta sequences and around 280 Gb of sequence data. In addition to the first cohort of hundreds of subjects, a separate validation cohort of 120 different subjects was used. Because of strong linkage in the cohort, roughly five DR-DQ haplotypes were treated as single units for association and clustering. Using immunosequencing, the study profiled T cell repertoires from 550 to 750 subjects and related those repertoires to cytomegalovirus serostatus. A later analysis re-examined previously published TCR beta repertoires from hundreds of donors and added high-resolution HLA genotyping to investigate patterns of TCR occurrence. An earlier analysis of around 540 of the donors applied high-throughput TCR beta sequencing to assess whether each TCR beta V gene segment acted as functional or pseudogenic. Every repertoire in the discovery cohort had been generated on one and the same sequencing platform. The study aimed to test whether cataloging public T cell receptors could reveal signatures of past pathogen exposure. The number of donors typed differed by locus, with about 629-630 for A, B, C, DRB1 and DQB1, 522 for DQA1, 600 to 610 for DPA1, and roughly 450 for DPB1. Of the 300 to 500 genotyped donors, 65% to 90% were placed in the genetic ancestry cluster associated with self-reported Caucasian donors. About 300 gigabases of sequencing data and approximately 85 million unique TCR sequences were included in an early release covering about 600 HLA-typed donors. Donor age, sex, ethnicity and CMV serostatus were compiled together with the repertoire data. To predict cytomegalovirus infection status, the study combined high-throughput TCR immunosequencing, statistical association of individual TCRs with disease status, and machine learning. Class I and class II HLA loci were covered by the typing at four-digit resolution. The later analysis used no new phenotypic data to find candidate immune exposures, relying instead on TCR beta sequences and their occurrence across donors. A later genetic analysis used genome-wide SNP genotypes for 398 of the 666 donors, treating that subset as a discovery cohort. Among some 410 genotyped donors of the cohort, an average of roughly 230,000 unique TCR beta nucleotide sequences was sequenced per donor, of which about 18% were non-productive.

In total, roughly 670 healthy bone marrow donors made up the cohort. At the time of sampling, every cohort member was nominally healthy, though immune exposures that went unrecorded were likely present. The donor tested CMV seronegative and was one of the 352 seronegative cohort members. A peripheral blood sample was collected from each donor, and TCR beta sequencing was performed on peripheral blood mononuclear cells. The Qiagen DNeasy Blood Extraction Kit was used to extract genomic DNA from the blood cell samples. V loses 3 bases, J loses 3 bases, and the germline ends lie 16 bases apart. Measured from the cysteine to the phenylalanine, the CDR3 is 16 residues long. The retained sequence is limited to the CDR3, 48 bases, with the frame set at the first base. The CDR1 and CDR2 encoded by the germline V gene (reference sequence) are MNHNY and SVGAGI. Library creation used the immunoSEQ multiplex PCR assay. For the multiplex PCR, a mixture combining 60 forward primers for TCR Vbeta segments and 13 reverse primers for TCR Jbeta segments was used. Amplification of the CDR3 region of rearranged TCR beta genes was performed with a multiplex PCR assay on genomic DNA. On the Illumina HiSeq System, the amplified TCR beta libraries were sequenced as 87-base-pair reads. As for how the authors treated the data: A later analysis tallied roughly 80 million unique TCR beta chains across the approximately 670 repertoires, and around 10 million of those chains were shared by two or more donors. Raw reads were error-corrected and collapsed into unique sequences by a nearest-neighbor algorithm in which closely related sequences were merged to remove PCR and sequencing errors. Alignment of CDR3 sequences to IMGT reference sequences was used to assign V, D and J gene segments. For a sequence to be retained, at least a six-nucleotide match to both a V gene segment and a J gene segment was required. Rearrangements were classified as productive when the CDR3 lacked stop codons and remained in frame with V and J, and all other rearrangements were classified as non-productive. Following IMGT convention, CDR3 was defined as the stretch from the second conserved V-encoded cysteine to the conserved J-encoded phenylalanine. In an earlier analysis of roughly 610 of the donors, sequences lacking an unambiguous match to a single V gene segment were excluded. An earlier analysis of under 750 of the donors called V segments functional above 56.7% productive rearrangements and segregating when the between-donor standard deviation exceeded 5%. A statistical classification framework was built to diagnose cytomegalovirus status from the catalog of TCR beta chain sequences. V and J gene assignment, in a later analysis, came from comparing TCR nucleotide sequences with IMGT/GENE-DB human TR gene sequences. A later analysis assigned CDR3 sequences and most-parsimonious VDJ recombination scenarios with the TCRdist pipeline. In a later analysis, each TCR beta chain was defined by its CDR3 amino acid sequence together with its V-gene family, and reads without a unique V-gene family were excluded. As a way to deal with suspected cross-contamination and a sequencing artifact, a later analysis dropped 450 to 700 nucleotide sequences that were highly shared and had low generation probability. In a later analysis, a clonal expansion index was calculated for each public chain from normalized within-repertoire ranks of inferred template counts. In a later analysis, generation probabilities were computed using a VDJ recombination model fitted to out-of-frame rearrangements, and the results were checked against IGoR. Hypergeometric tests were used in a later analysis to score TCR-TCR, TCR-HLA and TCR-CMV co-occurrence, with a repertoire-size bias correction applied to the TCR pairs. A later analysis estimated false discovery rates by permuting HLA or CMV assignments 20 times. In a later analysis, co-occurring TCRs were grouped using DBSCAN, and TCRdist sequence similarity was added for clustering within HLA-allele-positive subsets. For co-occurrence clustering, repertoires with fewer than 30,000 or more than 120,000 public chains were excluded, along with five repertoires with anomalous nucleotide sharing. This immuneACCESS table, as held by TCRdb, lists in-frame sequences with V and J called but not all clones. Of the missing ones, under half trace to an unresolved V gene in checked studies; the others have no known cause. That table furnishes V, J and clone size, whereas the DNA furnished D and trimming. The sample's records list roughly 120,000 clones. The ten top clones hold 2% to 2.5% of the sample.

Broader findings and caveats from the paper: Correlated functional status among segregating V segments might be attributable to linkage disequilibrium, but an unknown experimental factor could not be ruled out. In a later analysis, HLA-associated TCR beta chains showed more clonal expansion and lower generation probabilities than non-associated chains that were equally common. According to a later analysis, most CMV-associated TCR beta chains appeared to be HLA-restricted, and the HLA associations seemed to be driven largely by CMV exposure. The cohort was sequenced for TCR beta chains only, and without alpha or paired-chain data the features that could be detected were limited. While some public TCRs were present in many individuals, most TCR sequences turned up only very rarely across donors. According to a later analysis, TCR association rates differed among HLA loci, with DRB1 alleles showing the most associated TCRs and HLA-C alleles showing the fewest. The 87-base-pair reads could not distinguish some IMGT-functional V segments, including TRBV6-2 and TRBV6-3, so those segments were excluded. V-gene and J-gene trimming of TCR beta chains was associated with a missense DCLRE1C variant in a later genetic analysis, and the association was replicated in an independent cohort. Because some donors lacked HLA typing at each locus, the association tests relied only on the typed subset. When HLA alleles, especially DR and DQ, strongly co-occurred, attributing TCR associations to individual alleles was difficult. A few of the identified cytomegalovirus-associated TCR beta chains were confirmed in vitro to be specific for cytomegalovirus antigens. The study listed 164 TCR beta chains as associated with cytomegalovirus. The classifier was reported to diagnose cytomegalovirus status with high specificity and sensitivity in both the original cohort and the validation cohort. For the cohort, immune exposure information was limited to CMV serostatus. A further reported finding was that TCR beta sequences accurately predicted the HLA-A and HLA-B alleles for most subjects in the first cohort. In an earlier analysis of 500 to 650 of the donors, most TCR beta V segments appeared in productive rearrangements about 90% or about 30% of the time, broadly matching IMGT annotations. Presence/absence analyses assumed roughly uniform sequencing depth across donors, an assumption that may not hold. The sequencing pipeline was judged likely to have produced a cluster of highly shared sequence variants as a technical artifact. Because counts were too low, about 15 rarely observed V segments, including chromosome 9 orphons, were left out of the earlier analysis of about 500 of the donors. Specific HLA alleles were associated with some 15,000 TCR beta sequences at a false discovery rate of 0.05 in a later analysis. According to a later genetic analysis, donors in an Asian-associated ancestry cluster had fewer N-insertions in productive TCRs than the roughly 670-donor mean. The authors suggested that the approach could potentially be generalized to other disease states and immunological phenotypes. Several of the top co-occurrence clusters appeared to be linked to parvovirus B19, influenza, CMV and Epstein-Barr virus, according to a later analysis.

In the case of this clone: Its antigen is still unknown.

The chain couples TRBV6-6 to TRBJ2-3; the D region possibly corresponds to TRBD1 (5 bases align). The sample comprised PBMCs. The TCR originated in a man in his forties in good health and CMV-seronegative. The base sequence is TGTGCCAGCAGTTATAGACTGGGGCCGGATACAGATACGCAGTATTTT. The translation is CASSYRLGPDTDTQYF.